These T cell receptor beta chains were read from a single sample in a study of blood T cells in healthy people across ages. MiXCR, run by TCRdb on the 5' RACE reads, gives a single entry per CDR3 protein. Of roughly 1,700,000 distinct CDR3 sequences listed, 25% to 30% are singletons. Sequencing was performed on blood. The receptors were sampled from a woman in her twenties or thirties in good health. Both conserved end residues are part of each CDR3. The order of the fields is D gene, CDR3 length, V gene, clone size, J gene, CDR3 protein, CDR3 DNA. D genes are given only for firm matches. Expanded clones get a size class; other rows say once, few or many, or leave the size out.

d_gene: .
len: 14
v_gene: TRBV7-2
abundance: .
j_gene: TRBJ2-4
CDR3aa: CASSLETPYNEQYF
CDR3nt: TGTGCCAGCAGCTTAGAGACCCCCTACAATGAGCAGTACTTC

d_gene: .
len: 12
v_gene: TRBV29-1
abundance: .
j_gene: TRBJ1-1
CDR3aa: CSQRGGNTEAFF
CDR3nt: TGCAGCCAGAGGGGGGGAAACACTGAAGCTTTCTTT

d_gene: TRBD2
len: 15
v_gene: TRBV29-1
abundance: many
j_gene: TRBJ2-1
CDR3aa: CSVEGSAGVFDEQFF
CDR3nt: TGCAGCGTTGAAGGGTCAGCGGGAGTATTCGATGAGCAGTTCTTC

d_gene: .
len: 14
v_gene: TRBV5-1
abundance: .
j_gene: TRBJ2-7
CDR3aa: CASRVDSGSGDQYF
CDR3nt: TGCGCCAGCCGTGTGGACAGTGGGTCAGGAGACCAGTACTTC

d_gene: .
len: 15
v_gene: TRBV5-1
abundance: .
j_gene: TRBJ2-3
CDR3aa: CASTDRPGVADTQYF
CDR3nt: TGCGCCAGCACCGACCGACCCGGGGTGGCAGATACGCAGTATTTT

d_gene: .
len: 13
v_gene: TRBV4-1
abundance: .
j_gene: TRBJ1-1
CDR3aa: CASSQGGVDGAFF
CDR3nt: TGCGCCAGCAGCCAAGGGGGGGTCGACGGGGCTTTCTTT

d_gene: TRBD1
len: 14
v_gene: TRBV7-9
abundance: .
j_gene: TRBJ1-1
CDR3aa: CASSPGGSDTEAFF
CDR3nt: TGTGCCAGCAGCCCAGGGGGCTCTGACACTGAAGCTTTCTTT

d_gene: .
len: 16
v_gene: TRBV6-5
abundance: few
j_gene: TRBJ2-3
CDR3aa: CASSYSRRLSTDTQYF
CDR3nt: TGTGCCAGCAGTTACTCAAGGAGATTGAGCACAGATACGCAGTATTTT

d_gene: TRBD2
len: 17
v_gene: TRBV7-8
abundance: many
j_gene: TRBJ2-7
CDR3aa: CASSPRPGTSSSYEQYF
CDR3nt: TGTGCCAGCAGCCCTAGACCCGGGACTAGCAGTTCCTACGAGCAGTACTTC

d_gene: .
len: 11
v_gene: TRBV20-1
abundance: .
j_gene: TRBJ2-1
CDR3aa: CSARARYEQFF
CDR3nt: TGCAGTGCTAGAGCGAGGTACGAGCAGTTCTTC

d_gene: .
len: 15
v_gene: TRBV9
abundance: .
j_gene: TRBJ2-1
CDR3aa: CASSQKGGGVDEQFF
CDR3nt: TGTGCCAGCAGCCAAAAGGGGGGGGGAGTGGATGAGCAGTTCTTC

d_gene: .
len: 12
v_gene: TRBV20-1
abundance: many
j_gene: TRBJ2-5
CDR3aa: CSARDRRTHQYF
CDR3nt: TGCAGTGCTAGAGATCGGCGGACCCACCAGTACTTC

d_gene: .
len: 13
v_gene: TRBV10-3
abundance: many
j_gene: TRBJ2-6
CDR3aa: CAISQAGANVLTF
CDR3nt: TGTGCCATCAGTCAAGCTGGGGCCAACGTCCTGACTTTC

d_gene: .
len: 14
v_gene: TRBV18
abundance: .
j_gene: TRBJ1-2
CDR3aa: CASSPGPGAYGYTF
CDR3nt: TGTGCCAGCTCACCGGGTCCTGGCGCCTATGGCTACACCTTC

d_gene: TRBD2
len: 15
v_gene: TRBV7-2
abundance: .
j_gene: TRBJ2-4
CDR3aa: CASRVPSGNSGEQYF
CDR3nt: TGTGCCAGCAGGGTCCCTAGCGGGAATTCTGGGGAGCAGTACTTC

d_gene: .
len: 18
v_gene: TRBV11-1
abundance: .
j_gene: TRBJ2-5
CDR3aa: CASSSRTEREGGGGTQYF
CDR3nt: TGTGCCAGCAGCAGCAGGACAGAAAGGGAAGGAGGGGGAGGGACCCAGTACTTC

d_gene: .
len: 12
v_gene: TRBV3-1
abundance: .
j_gene: TRBJ1-2
CDR3aa: CASSQAVAGYTF
CDR3nt: TGTGCCAGCAGCCAAGCTGTGGCTGGCTACACCTTC

d_gene: .
len: 14
v_gene: TRBV29-1
abundance: many
j_gene: TRBJ1-6
CDR3aa: CSVRQSSYNSPLHF
CDR3nt: TGCAGCGTTAGACAGAGCTCCTATAATTCACCCCTCCACTTT

d_gene: .
len: 13
v_gene: TRBV10-1
abundance: .
j_gene: TRBJ2-7
CDR3aa: CASPGPTDYEQYF
CDR3nt: TGCGCCAGCCCGGGACCGACAGACTACGAGCAGTACTTC

d_gene: .
len: 15
v_gene: TRBV27
abundance: .
j_gene: TRBJ1-5
CDR3aa: CASRGRGASNQPQHF
CDR3nt: TGTGCCAGCAGAGGACGAGGGGCTAGCAATCAGCCCCAGCATTTT

d_gene: TRBD1
len: 15
v_gene: TRBV5-6
abundance: .
j_gene: TRBJ1-5
CDR3aa: CASSLGQGDNQPQHF
CDR3nt: TGTGCCAGCAGCTTGGGGCAGGGGGACAATCAGCCCCAGCATTTT

d_gene: .
len: 11
v_gene: TRBV6-5
abundance: few
j_gene: TRBJ1-1
CDR3aa: CASSHYTEAFF
CDR3nt: TGTGCCAGCAGTCACTATACTGAAGCTTTCTTT

d_gene: TRBD1
len: 14
v_gene: TRBV7-2
abundance: .
j_gene: TRBJ2-4
CDR3aa: CASSPQGGGSIQYF
CDR3nt: TGTGCCAGCAGCCCCCAAGGGGGCGGTAGCATTCAGTACTTC

d_gene: TRBD2
len: 16
v_gene: TRBV20-1
abundance: few
j_gene: TRBJ2-3
CDR3aa: CSASAGLAGGTDTQYF
CDR3nt: TGCAGTGCTAGCGCGGGACTAGCGGGGGGTACAGATACGCAGTATTTT

d_gene: .
len: 13
v_gene: TRBV29-1
abundance: many
j_gene: TRBJ2-7
CDR3aa: CSVARDSSYEQYF
CDR3nt: TGCAGCGTTGCTCGCGACAGCTCCTACGAGCAGTACTTC

d_gene: TRBD2
len: 18
v_gene: TRBV11-2
abundance: many
j_gene: TRBJ2-3
CDR3aa: CASSLIASSGRAGDTQYF
CDR3nt: TGTGCCAGCAGCTTAATCGCCTCTAGCGGGAGGGCAGGAGATACGCAGTATTTT

d_gene: .
len: 15
v_gene: TRBV10-3
abundance: .
j_gene: TRBJ2-1
CDR3aa: CAISESAVGDNEQFF
CDR3nt: TGTGCCATCAGTGAAAGTGCGGTAGGGGACAATGAGCAGTTCTTC

d_gene: TRBD1
len: 15
v_gene: TRBV20-1
abundance: .
j_gene: TRBJ1-4
CDR3aa: CSASGQGATNEKLFF
CDR3nt: TGCAGTGCTAGCGGACAGGGGGCAACTAATGAAAAACTGTTTTTT

d_gene: .
len: 12
v_gene: TRBV14
abundance: .
j_gene: TRBJ1-2
CDR3aa: CASSQVTREYTF
CDR3nt: TGTGCCAGCAGCCAAGTGACCAGGGAGTACACCTTC

d_gene: .
len: 14
v_gene: TRBV9
abundance: many
j_gene: TRBJ2-5
CDR3aa: CASSAPAHLETQYF
CDR3nt: TGTGCCAGCAGCGCCCCGGCTCATTTGGAGACCCAGTACTTC

d_gene: .
len: 13
v_gene: TRBV3-1
abundance: .
j_gene: TRBJ2-5
CDR3aa: CASSHSDGETQYF
CDR3nt: TGTGCCAGCAGCCACAGTGATGGAGAGACCCAGTACTTC

d_gene: .
len: 13
v_gene: TRBV14
abundance: few
j_gene: TRBJ2-1
CDR3aa: CASSQVLVSEQFF
CDR3nt: TGTGCCAGCAGCCAAGTCCTAGTGAGTGAGCAGTTCTTC

d_gene: .
len: 16
v_gene: TRBV28
abundance: .
j_gene: TRBJ2-2
CDR3aa: CASSSQTGRHTGALFF
CDR3nt: TGTGCCAGCAGTTCCCAGACAGGGAGGCACACCGGGGCGCTGTTTTTT

d_gene: TRBD1
len: 16
v_gene: TRBV7-2
abundance: few
j_gene: TRBJ1-1
CDR3aa: CASSPRGVRGTTEAFF
CDR3nt: TGTGCCAGCAGCCCCAGGGGAGTCAGGGGGACCACTGAAGCTTTCTTT

d_gene: .
len: 14
v_gene: TRBV20-1
abundance: .
j_gene: TRBJ1-2
CDR3aa: CSARDLAGNYGHTF
CDR3nt: TGCAGTGCTAGAGATTTAGCCGGAAACTATGGCCACACCTTC

d_gene: TRBD1
len: 15
v_gene: TRBV6-5
abundance: .
j_gene: TRBJ1-5
CDR3aa: CASSSYRGRNQPQHF
CDR3nt: TGTGCCAGCAGTTCCTACAGGGGACGCAATCAGCCCCAGCATTTT

d_gene: .
len: 16
v_gene: TRBV15
abundance: many
j_gene: TRBJ2-5
CDR3aa: CATSRERAGARETQYF
CDR3nt: TGTGCCACCAGCAGAGAACGGGCGGGGGCTCGCGAGACCCAGTACTTC

d_gene: .
len: 15
v_gene: TRBV27
abundance: .
j_gene: TRBJ1-6
CDR3aa: CASSPVRLRDSPLHF
CDR3nt: TGTGCCAGCAGCCCAGTTCGGCTCCGCGATTCACCCCTCCACTTT

d_gene: TRBD2
len: 12
v_gene: TRBV18
abundance: .
j_gene: TRBJ2-7
CDR3aa: CAGSPGGNEQYF
CDR3nt: TGTGCCGGCTCACCCGGGGGGAACGAGCAGTACTTC

d_gene: .
len: 16
v_gene: TRBV5-6
abundance: .
j_gene: TRBJ2-5
CDR3aa: CASSLAIPTGQETQYF
CDR3nt: TGTGCCAGCAGCTTGGCCATTCCTACAGGTCAAGAGACCCAGTACTTC

d_gene: .
len: 15
v_gene: TRBV5-1
abundance: few
j_gene: TRBJ2-7
CDR3aa: CASSEGGTRYNEQYF
CDR3nt: TGCGCCAGCAGCGAGGGGGGGACCCGCTACAATGAGCAGTACTTC

d_gene: .
len: 15
v_gene: TRBV11-2
abundance: few
j_gene: TRBJ2-5
CDR3aa: CASSLAVGQSETQYF
CDR3nt: TGTGCCAGCAGCTTAGCAGTTGGGCAGTCAGAGACCCAGTACTTC

d_gene: .
len: 18
v_gene: TRBV5-1
abundance: few
j_gene: TRBJ2-6
CDR3aa: CASREGQLPSPGASVLTF
CDR3nt: TGCGCCAGCAGGGAGGGACAGTTGCCCTCTCCGGGGGCCAGCGTCCTGACTTTC

d_gene: .
len: 13
v_gene: TRBV20-1
abundance: .
j_gene: TRBJ2-3
CDR3aa: CSARDRGPDTQYF
CDR3nt: TGCAGTGCTAGAGATCGGGGCCCAGATACGCAGTATTTT

d_gene: TRBD1
len: 19
v_gene: TRBV12-3/TRBV12-4
abundance: few
j_gene: TRBJ2-6
CDR3aa: CASSLYGTGTLSGANVLTF
CDR3nt: TGTGCCAGCAGCCTTTACGGGACAGGGACTCTTTCTGGGGCCAACGTCCTGACTTTC

d_gene: .
len: 16
v_gene: TRBV2
abundance: few
j_gene: TRBJ2-5
CDR3aa: CASLLSGTSSYNEQYF
CDR3nt: TGTGCCAGCCTCCTTAGCGGTACAAGCTCCTACAATGAGCAGTACTTC

d_gene: TRBD2
len: 15
v_gene: TRBV20-1
abundance: few
j_gene: TRBJ2-1
CDR3aa: CSPRDASGSRDEQFF
CDR3nt: TGCAGTCCTAGAGATGCTAGCGGGAGTCGGGATGAGCAGTTCTTC

d_gene: .
len: 18
v_gene: TRBV7-2
abundance: .
j_gene: TRBJ2-6
CDR3aa: CASSLQGRLGSGANVLTF
CDR3nt: TGTGCCAGCAGCTTACAGGGTCGGTTGGGCTCTGGGGCCAACGTCCTGACTTTC

d_gene: .
len: 13
v_gene: TRBV12-3/TRBV12-4
abundance: .
j_gene: TRBJ2-7
CDR3aa: CASRAGTTLEQYF
CDR3nt: TGTGCCAGCAGGGCCGGGACCACCCTCGAGCAGTACTTC

d_gene: .
len: 14
v_gene: TRBV10-3
abundance: .
j_gene: TRBJ1-5
CDR3aa: CAISDEGINQPQHF
CDR3nt: TGTGCCATCAGTGATGAGGGGATCAATCAGCCCCAGCATTTT

d_gene: .
len: 12
v_gene: TRBV7-3
abundance: many
j_gene: TRBJ2-5
CDR3aa: CASTAPGETQYF
CDR3nt: TGTGCCAGCACGGCCCCGGGAGAGACCCAGTACTTC

d_gene: TRBD1
len: 15
v_gene: TRBV19
abundance: few
j_gene: TRBJ2-7
CDR3aa: CASRYRGDSSYEQYF
CDR3nt: TGTGCCAGTAGATACAGGGGCGACAGCTCCTACGAGCAGTACTTC

d_gene: .
len: 14
v_gene: TRBV25-1
abundance: .
j_gene: TRBJ2-2
CDR3aa: CASSEYERGRELFF
CDR3nt: TGTGCCAGCAGTGAATATGAGAGGGGCCGGGAGCTGTTTTTT

d_gene: .
len: 11
v_gene: TRBV29-1
abundance: .
j_gene: TRBJ2-7
CDR3aa: CSGILLGEQYF
CDR3nt: TGCAGCGGCATTCTGTTGGGCGAGCAGTACTTC